A selection of T cell receptor beta chains follows, all from one sample in a study of cytomegalovirus exposure and HLA in healthy donors. Produced via immunoSEQ multiplex PCR; TCRdb's table is partial and in-frame only. The sample has about 170,000 clones; 72% are singletons. The source material was PBMCs. Receptor source: a human donor in good health. The conserved cysteine and the conserved F or W are not part of the CDR3 here. Each record gives: D gene, J gene, V gene, CDR3 protein. The D gene is left open where the match is weak.

D gene: -
J gene: TRBJ1-5
V gene: TRBV9
CDR3 protein: ASSAQDTAYSNQPQH

D gene: TRBD1
J gene: TRBJ1-1
V gene: TRBV6-5
CDR3 protein: ASSYLQGVETEAF

D gene: TRBD1
J gene: TRBJ1-1
V gene: TRBV9
CDR3 protein: ASSPQGANTEAF

D gene: TRBD1
J gene: TRBJ1-6
V gene: TRBV9
CDR3 protein: ASSPQTGPNSPLH

D gene: -
J gene: TRBJ2-3
V gene: TRBV9
CDR3 protein: ASSSRSREADTQY

D gene: TRBD2
J gene: TRBJ2-1
V gene: TRBV5-1
CDR3 protein: ASSGLAGGPHEQF

D gene: -
J gene: TRBJ2-1
V gene: TRBV5-4
CDR3 protein: ASTQPGSSYNEQF

D gene: -
J gene: TRBJ2-7
V gene: TRBV19
CDR3 protein: ASSSRQPYEQY

D gene: -
J gene: TRBJ1-5
V gene: TRBV6-1
CDR3 protein: ASSERQGNQPQH

D gene: -
J gene: TRBJ2-5
V gene: TRBV5-6
CDR3 protein: ASSLSGNVKTQY

D gene: TRBD1
J gene: TRBJ1-2
V gene: TRBV2
CDR3 protein: ASTEGTGNYGYT

D gene: -
J gene: TRBJ1-5
V gene: TRBV5-6
CDR3 protein: ASTSPPRASQPQH

D gene: TRBD1
J gene: TRBJ2-7
V gene: TRBV25-1
CDR3 protein: ASSGTGGHEQY

D gene: -
J gene: TRBJ2-7
V gene: TRBV6-5
CDR3 protein: ASGQSYEQY

D gene: TRBD2
J gene: TRBJ2-2
V gene: TRBV7-2
CDR3 protein: ASSLMGLAGGANTGELF

D gene: -
J gene: TRBJ1-4
V gene: TRBV5-1
CDR3 protein: ASRDGGGEKLF

D gene: -
J gene: TRBJ1-2
V gene: TRBV7-6
CDR3 protein: ASSSRGDGYT

D gene: -
J gene: TRBJ1-5
V gene: TRBV21-1
CDR3 protein: ASTRGGGGNQPQH

D gene: -
J gene: TRBJ2-5
V gene: TRBV6-1
CDR3 protein: ASKWGQLQETQY

D gene: -
J gene: TRBJ1-1
V gene: TRBV9
CDR3 protein: ASSVGNRRDTEAF

D gene: TRBD2
J gene: TRBJ2-5
V gene: TRBV18
CDR3 protein: ASSPSWASGGREEETQY